This T cell receptor beta chain was obtained from a study of siplizumab effects on memory and regulatory T cells. Study-wide findings and caveats: Naive T cells appeared more varied than memory cells and looked like key alloresponse contributors. Assignment of a naive or memory phenotype failed for roughly 80-96% of the proliferating CD4+ or CD8+ clones. Alloreactive CD4+ clones that could be mapped were on average approximately 69% Treg-derived with siplizumab, against about 25% in controls.

Repertoires were generated with immunoSEQ multiplex PCR, while TCRdb's copy carries only in-frame clones and drops some. The top ten hold 1% to 1.5% of the sample, which has about 100,000 clones, 94% seen once. As for this clone: Its antigen is unidentified.

Per the germline V gene, CDR1 is MNHEY and CDR2 is SVGAGI. Deletions cut 6 bases from V and 4 bases from J, with 12 bases between. This CDR3 has 14 amino acids. Source material: non-Treg CD4+ T cells sorted from blood. This receptor was identified in a human donor in good health. The chain combines TRBV6-5 with TRBJ2-2, with D maybe TRBD2 (6 bases). The CDR3 DNA reads as TGTGCCAGCAGCCAAGACGGGGGCACCGGGGAGCTGTTTTTT. Protein sequence: CASSQDGGTGELFF.